Sequencing of this TCR beta chain was carried out in a study of CD8+ T cells in alopecia areata. Sequencing templates came from extracted RNA that was reverse transcribed into cDNA. Clones were sequenced by immunoSEQ multiplex PCR, and TCRdb holds only the in-frame ones, with some missing. The sample comprises about 180,000 clones, roughly 46% of which are singletons, and roughly a tenth rests with the top ten. Overall study results and limits: Researchers reported that TCR sharing among patients proved less clear than in mice, possibly HLA-linked.

In regard to this clone: Its antigen is not known.

After removal of 4 bases from V and 2 bases from J, the junction contained 11 bases not matched to a gene. Germline V gives CDR1 PRHDT, CDR2 FYEKMQ (reference sequence). The CDR3 contains 17 residues. Treatment denoted: oral pan-JAK inhibitor, 5-10 mg twice daily. The sample consisted of CD8+ T cells sorted from blood, taken at approximately week 51, from a patient treated with tofacitinib. The chain joins TRBV13 to TRBJ2-1; 7 bases map to TRBD2. The receptor comes from a human donor with alopecia areata. The CDR3 loop reads CASSCREAGLPYNEQFF. The CDR3 nucleotides read TGTGCCAGCAGCTGTCGGGAGGCGGGACTCCCCTACAATGAGCAGTTCTTC.